This T cell receptor (beta chain) was recovered during a study of T cells after yellow fever vaccination. Study as a whole: Fractions containing few cells were prepared with SMART-Seq v4 Ultra Low Input. Findings and limits, study-wide: Among all clonotypes, a small share was observed in both CD4 and CD8 compartments.

This clonotype has at least ten counts. Its target is not known. This CDR3 has 13 residues. CDR1 and CDR2 from the germline V gene are DFQATT and SNEGSKA (reference sequence). After removal of 3 bases from V and 4 bases from J, the junction contained 6 bases not matched to a gene. The authors made TCR cDNA by 5'RACE template switching, adding a universal primer site and UMIs. TCRdb itself ran the 5' RACE reads through MiXCR, one entry per CDR3 protein. The data hold 500,000 to 650,000 distinct CDR3 sequences, with 12% observed a single time. The V call is TRBV20-1, the J call TRBJ2-7, with 7 bases lining up with TRBD2. This clonotype was sampled from a man aged 30 to 39 who received the YFV17D yellow fever vaccine. The material was PBMCs, obtained on the day of the yellow fever booster vaccination. The CDR3 sequence: CSASGRIGYEQYF. The DNA of the CDR3 is TGCAGTGCTAGCGGGAGGATAGGTTACGAGCAGTACTTC.